The T cell receptor beta chain described here comes from a study of T cells in Graves' hyperthyroidism and ophthalmopathy. With V trimmed by 0 bases and J by 4 bases, 10 bases remained unmatched. Germline CDR1 SGHRS, CDR2 YFSETQ. The CDR3 covers 16 residues. For Graves' hyperthyroidism to be stable, ophthalmopathy could not progress within 18 months. This clonotype came up many times. From RNA transcripts, TCR beta CDR3 regions were amplified. HTBI primers drove first-round RT-PCR of the TCR CDR3. TCRdb re-analysed the multiplex PCR reads in MiXCR, keeping a single row per CDR3 protein. The table has about 590,000 distinct CDR3 sequences, 15% to 17% seen once; the top ten hold approximately 7%.

Sequencing input: blood. The V call is TRBV5-1, the J call TRBJ2-7; 7 nucleotides align to TRBD1. The sequence was collected from a woman between 25 and 40 years old with Graves' hyperthyroidism. CDR3 residues: CASSLGQGEVWYEQYF. The CDR3 nucleotides read TGCGCCAGCAGCTTGGGGCAGGGGGAAGTCTGGTACGAGCAGTACTTC.